The 10 T cell receptor beta chains listed next were all sequenced from one sample in a study of blood T cell repertoires in COVID-19. The data were produced by immunoSEQ multiplex PCR, yet TCRdb's version contains in-frame clones alone and is incomplete. The sample carries 37,000 or so clones, approximately 91% recorded once. Input material: peripheral blood. These receptors were collected from a human donor in a cohort sampled during active COVID-19.

The chain is built from TRBV5-1 and TRBJ2-7; TRBD1 agrees at 8 bases. V shed 2 bases and J 4 bases; nucleotides not matched to a gene: 8. Germline-derived CDR1 and CDR2 are SGHRS and YFSETQ. The CDR3 runs 15 residues. Here the CDR3 DNA reads TGCGCCAGCAGCTTTACCGGGACAGGATCATACGAGCAGTACTTC. Encoded protein: CASSFTGTGSYEQYF.

The CDR3 coding sequence is TGCGCCAGCAGCTTGACTAGCGGGAGCTCCTACAATGAGCAGTTCTTC. This sequence encodes CASSLTSGSSYNEQFF. J is TRBJ2-1 and V is TRBV5-1; 11 bases are a match to TRBD2. The germline V gene encodes CDR1 SGHRS and CDR2 YFSETQ. There are 16 residues in the CDR3. The J segment lost 0 bases and the V segment lost 1 base, leaving 0 bases of the junction unmatched.

V gene TRBV6-6 combines with J gene TRBJ2-3, with D perhaps TRBD1 (5 bases). The CDR3 runs to 15 residues. Germline values: CDR1 MNHNY, CDR2 SVGAGI (reference sequence). V lost 4 bases to trimming and J lost 4 bases, with 15 bases between them. The CDR3 region is CASSSRGEESDTQYF. The CDR3 DNA reads as TGTGCCAGCAGTTCAAGGGGCGAGGAGTCAGATACGCAGTATTTT.

The chain couples TRBV5-1 to TRBJ1-2; TRBD1 is a possible D gene (6 bases). The CDR3 extends over 14 amino acids. The V gene lost 3 bases and the J gene lost 4 bases, with 13 bases spanning the gap. The germline CDR1 and CDR2 sequences are SGHRS and YFSETQ. The CDR3 region is CASSSPGQSYGYTF. CDR3 in DNA: TGCGCCAGCAGCTCACCGGGACAAAGCTATGGCTACACCTTC.

The chain is built from TRBV2 and TRBJ2-1, with 7 bases that match TRBD1. There are 14 residues in the CDR3. Per germline, CDR1 SNHLY and CDR2 FYNNEI. Trimming removed 6 bases from V and 8 bases from J; junction bases left unmatched: 10. The CDR3 loop reads CASRPGQSWDEQFF. In DNA form, the CDR3 reads TGTGCCAGCAGGCCGGGACAGTCTTGGGATGAGCAGTTCTTC. The full variable domain, rest sourced from reference TRBV2 and TRBJ2-1, is EPEVTQTPSHQVTQMGQEVILRCVPISNHLYFYWYRQILGQKVEFLVSFYNNEISEKSEIFDDQFSVERPDGSNFTLKIRSTKLEDSAMYFCASRPGQSWDEQFFGPGTRLTVL.

The chain links TRBV30 to TRBJ2-6, with D perhaps matching TRBD1 (6 bases). The CDR3 spans 15 residues. Germline CDR1 reads GTSNPN; CDR2 reads SVGIG (reference sequence). V was pared by 5 bases and J by 0 bases, with 11 bases between. The CDR3 loop is CAWGQGSSGANVLTF. The CDR3 bases are TGTGCCTGGGGGCAGGGGAGCTCTGGGGCCAACGTCCTGACTTTC.

The chain couples TRBV3-1 (or the pseudogene TRBV3-2) to TRBJ1-2; a possible D gene is TRBD1 (6 bases). Per germline, CDR1 LGHDT and CDR2 YNNKEL (reference sequence). Trimming removed 3 bases from V and 8 bases from J, with 10 bases in between. The CDR3 spans 12 residues. This CDR3 is CASSQQGRGYTF. CDR3 bases: TGTGCCAGCAGCCAGCAGGGGCGAGGCTACACCTTC.

V is TRBV19 and J is TRBJ1-5, with D possibly matching TRBD1 (5 bases). The germline V gene encodes CDR1 LNHDA and CDR2 SQIVND (reference sequence). The CDR3 runs 14 residues. Deletions cut 5 bases from V and 2 bases from J, with 10 bases between. CDR3 coding DNA: TGTGCCAGTAGTGGAGGGGTGGGCAATCAGCCCCAGCATTTT. Protein product: CASSGGVGNQPQHF.

The CDR3: CAGSTGTFGYTF. The DNA of the CDR3 is TGTGCCGGATCGACAGGGACCTTTGGCTACACCTTC. The chain joins TRBV6-5 to TRBJ1-2; TRBD1 agrees at 7 bases. This CDR3 is 12 amino acids long. J gave up 7 bases and V 11 bases, and 10 bases lay outside the gene matches. Germline CDR1 is MNHEY and CDR2 is SVGAGI.

V is TRBV2 and J is TRBJ2-7, with 10 positions matching TRBD2. CDR1 and CDR2 from the germline V gene are SNHLY and FYNNEI. This CDR3 has 14 residues. Trimming at V came to 7 bases and at J to 3 bases, leaving 6 bases not matched to a gene. DNA for the CDR3: TGTGCCAGCATGAGGGGACTAGCGAGCTACGAGCAGTACTTC. As protein: CASMRGLASYEQYF. Supplemented by reference TRBV2 and TRBJ2-7, the full variable domain reads EPEVTQTPSHQVTQMGQEVILRCVPISNHLYFYWYRQILGQKVEFLVSFYNNEISEKSEIFDDQFSVERPDGSNFTLKIRSTKLEDSAMYFCASMRGLASYEQYFGPGTRLTVT.